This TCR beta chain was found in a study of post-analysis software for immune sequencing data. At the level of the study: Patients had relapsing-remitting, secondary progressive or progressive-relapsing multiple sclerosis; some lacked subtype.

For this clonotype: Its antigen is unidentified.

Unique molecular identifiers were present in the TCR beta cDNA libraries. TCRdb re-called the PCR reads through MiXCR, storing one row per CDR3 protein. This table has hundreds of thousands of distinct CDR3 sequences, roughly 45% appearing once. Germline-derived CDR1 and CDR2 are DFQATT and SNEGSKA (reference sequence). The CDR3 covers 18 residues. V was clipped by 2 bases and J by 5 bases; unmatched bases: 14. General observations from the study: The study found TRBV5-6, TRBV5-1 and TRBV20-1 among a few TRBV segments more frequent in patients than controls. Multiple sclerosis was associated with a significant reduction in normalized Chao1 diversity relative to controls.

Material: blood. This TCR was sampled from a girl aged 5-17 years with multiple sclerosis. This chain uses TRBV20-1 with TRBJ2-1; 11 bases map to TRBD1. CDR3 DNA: TGCAGTGCTAGAACGATGGGGACAGGGGGGCTTCGGGACAATGAGCAGTTCTTC. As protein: CSARTMGTGGLRDNEQFF.